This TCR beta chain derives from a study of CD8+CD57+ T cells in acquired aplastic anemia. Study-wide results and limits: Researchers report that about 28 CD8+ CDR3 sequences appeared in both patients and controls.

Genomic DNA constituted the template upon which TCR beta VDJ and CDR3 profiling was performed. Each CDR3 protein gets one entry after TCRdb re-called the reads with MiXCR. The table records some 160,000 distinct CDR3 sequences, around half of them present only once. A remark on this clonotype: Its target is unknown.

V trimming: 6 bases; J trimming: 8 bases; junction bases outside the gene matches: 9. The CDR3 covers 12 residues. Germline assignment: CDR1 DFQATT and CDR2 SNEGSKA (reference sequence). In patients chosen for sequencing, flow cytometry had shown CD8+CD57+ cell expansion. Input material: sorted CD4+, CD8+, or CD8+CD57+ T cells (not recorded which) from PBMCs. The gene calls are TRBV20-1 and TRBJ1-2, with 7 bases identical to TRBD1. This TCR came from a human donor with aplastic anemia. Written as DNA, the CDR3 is TGCAGTGCCCGGGACAGATCCTACGGCTACACCTTC. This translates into CSARDRSYGYTF.